The T cell receptor (beta chain) described here comes from a study of shared clonotypes between healthy human individuals. Study observations and caveats: A limitation of the genetic and exposure-history diversity represented arose from few donors.

Replicate sorted-subset PCRs were loaded with 150 to 250 ng DNA, 31,000 or so T cell genomes. Data came from immunoSEQ multiplex PCR; TCRdb stores just in-frame clones and leaves some out. Here the sample spans 900,000 to 1,200,000 clones, roughly 74% being singletons. On this clone itself: Its target is not known.

The CDR3 is 14 amino acids. Per germline, CDR1 SGHTA and CDR2 FQGNSA. Trimming took 5 bases from V and 2 from J, leaving 13 bases between them. This TCR derives from a man between 18 and 29 years old in good health. Some clones in this sample may be carry-over from other donors' samples. The rearrangement uses TRBV7-2 and TRBJ2-7, with D unresolved. The sequencing input was memory CD4+ T cells from PBMCs. The sample's subset: CD45RA-negative fraction. DNA for the CDR3: TGTGCCAGCAGCCCCCAGGTCAGCCCCTACGAGCAGTACTTC. Protein product: CASSPQVSPYEQYF.